The 28 T cell receptor beta chains given below trace back to one sample, sequenced in a study of shared clonotypes between healthy human individuals. Libraries were prepared by immunoSEQ multiplex PCR; TCRdb keeps only in-frame clonotypes and omits some of them. Of some 2.4 million clones listed, roughly 93% are singletons. Sequenced: naive CD4+ T cells from PBMCs. Subset specified: CD45RA+ positively selected. The receptors come from a young man in good health. Some clones in this sample may be carry-over from other donors' samples.

This clone showed up just once. The chain combines TRBV28 with TRBJ2-7, with D perhaps matching TRBD1 or TRBD2 (5 bases each). The CDR3 runs to 15 residues. CDR1 is MDHEN, CDR2 SYDVKM, per germline. V was clipped by 4 bases and J by 2 bases, with 15 bases between them. CDR3 loop: CASSSGTPQTYEQYF. The CDR3 coding sequence is TGTGCCAGCAGTTCCGGGACGCCCCAGACCTACGAGCAGTACTTC.

The chain is built from TRBV2 and TRBJ1-2; 10 nucleotides line up with TRBD1. From germline, CDR1 is SNHLY and CDR2 FYNNEI. V shed 1 base and J 10 bases; nucleotides not matched to a gene: 6. This CDR3 has 14 amino acids. CDR3 sequence (DNA): TGTGCCAGCAGTGAAGTGACCGGGACAGGGGTCTACACCTTC. Its translation is CASSEVTGTGVYTF.

V and J are TRBV6-5 and TRBJ2-5; D may be TRBD2 (6 bases). The CDR3 has 14 amino acids. Trimming removed 6 bases at V and 3 bases at J, with 14 bases between. CDR1 and CDR2 from the germline V gene are MNHEY and SVGAGI. The CDR3, as DNA: TGTGCCAGCAGGAGGCAACTAGCTGAAGAGACCCAGTACTTC. Its protein product is CASRRQLAEETQYF.

The table lists this clone with a count of one. The V gene is TRBV5-1, the J gene TRBJ1-1; no clear D. Germline V CDR1 and CDR2: SGHRS, YFSETQ. The length of the CDR3 is 14 residues. V was shortened by 0 bases and J by 4 bases, with 10 bases between the two germline ends. CDR3: CASSLAARGTEAFF. DNA of the CDR3: TGCGCCAGCAGCTTGGCGGCCCGGGGCACTGAAGCTTTCTTT.

Worth noting for this clone: The identical CDR3 is also encoded by other nucleotide sequences in the sample. This chain links TRBV5-1 with TRBJ2-7; 9 positions match TRBD2. With 5 bases clipped from V and 1 base from J, the junction kept 7 bases outside the gene matches. Germline CDR1 is SGHRS and CDR2 is YFSETQ. The CDR3 spans 15 residues. This CDR3 reads CASSFGLAGSYEQYF. CDR3 DNA sequence: TGCGCCAGCAGTTTTGGGCTAGCGGGATCCTACGAGCAGTACTTC.

This clone was seen ten or more times. V and J are TRBV20-1 and TRBJ1-1, with D possibly TRBD1 on 5 matching bases. Germline V CDR1 and CDR2: DFQATT, SNEGSKA (reference sequence). This CDR3 has 11 residues. The ends were cut back, 0 bases at V and 11 bases at J, with 10 bases in the middle. The CDR3 is CSARDRGTAFF. CDR3 coding DNA: TGCAGTGCTAGAGATCGGGGGACGGCTTTCTTT.

A note on this clone: In the same sample, other DNA sequences code for this CDR3. As DNA, the CDR3 is TGTGCCAGCAGCTTACTATGGAACACTGAAGCTTTCTTT. Its translation is CASSLLWNTEAFF. The gene calls are TRBV7-2 and TRBJ1-1; no definite D call. The V gene's germline CDR1 is SGHTA and CDR2 FQGNSA. The CDR3 is 13 residues long. Trimming left V 2 bases short and J 1 base short, with 5 bases between.

Concerning this clone itself: This CDR3 is also generated by other DNA sequences in the sample. V is TRBV29-1 and J is TRBJ2-7; D call uncertain. The CDR3 extends over 10 amino acids. The germline V and J ends were trimmed by 7 bases and 0 bases, with 4 bases remaining between them. The germline V gene encodes CDR1 SQVTM and CDR2 ANQGSEA. The CDR3 sequence is CSAGSYEQYF. CDR3 coding DNA: TGCAGCGCCGGCTCCTACGAGCAGTACTTC.

The J gene is TRBJ2-5, the V gene TRBV30; TRBD1 matches at 8 bases. J was trimmed by 4 bases and V by 3 bases; bases with no gene match: 4. This CDR3 has 13 amino acids. Germline lookup yields CDR1 GTSNPN and CDR2 SVGIG (reference sequence). CDR3 residues: CAWSQGAGETQYF. DNA for the CDR3: TGTGCCTGGAGCCAGGGGGCTGGAGAGACCCAGTACTTC.

V and J are TRBV5-1 and TRBJ1-2; weak D call: TRBD1 (5 bases). The CDR3 length is 16 residues. V was clipped by 5 bases and J by 1 base, with 18 bases between them. CDR1 SGHRS and CDR2 YFSETQ come from the germline V gene. In DNA, the CDR3 is TGCGCCAGCAGTCCCGGGGGACGGAATTATAACTATGGCTACACCTTC. Protein product: CASSPGGRNYNYGYTF. Filled out from reference TRBV5-1 and TRBJ1-2, the complete variable domain reads KAGVTQTPRYLIKTRGQQVTLSCSPISGHRSVSWYQQTPGQGLQFLFEYFSETQRNKGNFPGRFSGRQFSNSRSEMNVSTLELGDSALYLCASSPGGRNYNYGYTFGSGTRLTVV.

In this sample, this clone turned up once. This sequence joins TRBV28 and TRBJ2-2; 10 bases line up with TRBD2. The CDR3 consists of 15 residues. Unmatched junction bases numbered 3, after V lost 2 bases and J lost 6 bases. From germline, CDR1 is MDHEN and CDR2 SYDVKM. The CDR3 nucleotides are TGTGCCAGCAGTTTACTAGCGGGAGTACCCGGGGAGCTGTTTTTT. This codes for CASSLLAGVPGELFF.

On this clone itself: Within the sample, other DNA sequences also encode this same CDR3. The V gene is TRBV2, the J gene TRBJ1-1; a possible D gene is TRBD1 (6 bases). Per germline, CDR1 SNHLY and CDR2 FYNNEI. The CDR3 runs to 13 residues. V lost 4 bases to trimming and J lost 1 base, with 7 bases between them. The CDR3 loop is CASSGQENTEAFF. CDR3 coding DNA: TGTGCCAGCAGTGGACAGGAGAACACTGAAGCTTTCTTT.

This clone was counted a single time. The chain joins TRBV19 to TRBJ2-2, with TRBD2 matching over 8 bases. The CDR3 length is 16 residues. The V gene end was trimmed by 3 bases and the J gene end by 3 bases; junction bases not matched to a gene: 6. Germline V gene lookup returns CDR1 LNHDA and CDR2 SQIVND (reference sequence). In nucleotides, the CDR3 is TGTGCCAGTAGTATCCGAGCGGGAGAGGACACCGGGGAGCTGTTTTTT. Translation gives CASSIRAGEDTGELFF.

The chain recombines TRBV19 with TRBJ1-5; 8 bases line up with TRBD1. The V gene's germline CDR1 is LNHDA and CDR2 SQIVND (reference sequence). The CDR3 loop spans 16 amino acids. V lost 5 bases to trimming and J lost 2 bases; unmatched junction nucleotides: 8. In DNA form, the CDR3 reads TGTGCCAGTAGTTCTCCCTCAGGGGGCGGCAATCAGCCCCAGCATTTT. This gives the protein CASSSPSGGGNQPQHF.

The gene calls are TRBV14 and TRBJ2-3, with D perhaps matching TRBD2 (5 bases). The CDR3 consists of 14 residues. V dropped 5 bases and J dropped 4 bases, with 13 bases sitting between them. CDR1 and CDR2 (germline): SGHDN, FVKESK. The CDR3 loop is CASSEFRGPDTQYF. The DNA of the CDR3 is TGTGCCAGCAGCGAGTTCAGAGGGCCAGATACGCAGTATTTT.

This chain links TRBV15 with TRBJ1-6; weak D call: TRBD1 (5 bases). This CDR3 has 13 amino acids. V lost 5 bases, J lost 12 bases, and 14 bases lay in between. Germline lookup yields CDR1 LNHNV and CDR2 YYDKDF (reference sequence). The CDR3 here is CATSGAGKGPLHF. DNA of the CDR3: TGTGCCACCAGCGGGGCAGGAAAGGGACCCCTCCACTTT.

As concerns this clone: Distinct nucleotide sequences in the sample also encode this CDR3. The chain recombines TRBV5-1 with TRBJ2-5; D tentatively reads TRBD1 or TRBD2 (5 bases each). This CDR3 spans 13 amino acids. CDR1 is SGHRS and CDR2 is YFSETQ in the germline V gene. The germline V and J ends were trimmed by 0 bases and 5 bases, with 8 bases remaining between them. In DNA form, the CDR3 reads TGCGCCAGCAGCTTGGGAGAGGGGGAGACCCAGTACTTC. As protein: CASSLGEGETQYF.

The V call is TRBV18, the J call TRBJ2-1; a possible D gene is TRBD2 (6 bases). Germline V lookup: CDR1 KGHSH, CDR2 LQKENI. This CDR3 region has 15 residues. Trimming left V 2 bases short and J 7 bases short, with 15 bases between. CDR3 sequence reads: CASSPILRGLNEQFF. The CDR3 DNA follows: TGTGCCAGCTCACCAATCCTGCGGGGATTGAATGAGCAGTTCTTC.

This clone came up once. This chain joins TRBV19 and TRBJ1-5; possibly TRBD1 for D (5 bases). Trimming removed 2 bases from V and 4 bases from J, with 12 bases in between. CDR1 is LNHDA, CDR2 SQIVND, per germline (reference sequence). The CDR3 is made up of 15 amino acids. The CDR3 loop reads CASSIIGTGNQPQHF. The DNA for the CDR3 is TGTGCCAGTAGTATAATAGGGACGGGGAATCAGCCCCAGCATTTT.

This clone was found a few times. This chain joins TRBV19 and TRBJ1-1; D perhaps matches TRBD1 (6 bases). The germline gives CDR1 LNHDA, CDR2 SQIVND (reference sequence). The CDR3 has 14 residues. Trimming removed 3 bases at V and 4 bases at J, with 12 bases between. The CDR3 here is CASSIRDTLTEAFF. The CDR3 region has the DNA TGTGCCAGTAGTATCCGGGACACCCTCACTGAAGCTTTCTTT. The variable domain in full, with the rest retrieved from reference TRBV19 and TRBJ1-1, is DGGITQSPKYLFRKEGQNVTLSCEQNLNHDAMYWYRQDPGQGLRLIYYSQIVNDFQKGDIAEGYSVSREKKESFPLTVTSAQKNPTAFYLCASSIRDTLTEAFFGQGTRLTVV.

This CDR3 reads CASSKLGAAGEQYF. CDR3 sequence (DNA): TGCGCCAGCAGTAAGTTGGGGGCAGCCGGGGAGCAGTACTTC. The V gene is TRBV5-1, the J gene TRBJ2-7; perhaps TRBD1 as D (6 bases). The germline CDR1 and CDR2 sequences are SGHRS and YFSETQ. The CDR3 extends over 14 amino acids. Between the trimmed V and J ends, which lost 5 bases and 7 bases, there was a span of 19 bases. Based on the CDR3 plus reference TRBV5-1 and TRBJ2-7, the full variable domain is KAGVTQTPRYLIKTRGQQVTLSCSPISGHRSVSWYQQTPGQGLQFLFEYFSETQRNKGNFPGRFSGRQFSNSRSEMNVSTLELGDSALYLCASSKLGAAGEQYFGPGTRLTVT.

The chain couples TRBV28 to TRBJ1-2, with 7 bases fitting TRBD1. The germline CDR1 and CDR2 sequences are MDHEN and SYDVKM. The CDR3 loop spans 16 amino acids. The J segment lost 4 bases and the V segment lost 4 bases, leaving 12 bases of the junction unmatched. CDR3 residues: CASSSYRGGRSYGYTF. CDR3 nucleotides: TGTGCCAGCAGTTCCTACAGGGGTGGTAGAAGCTATGGCTACACCTTC.

Comment on this clone: Distinct nucleotide sequences in the sample also encode this CDR3. The genes are TRBV10-3 and TRBJ1-6; TRBD1 aligns across 9 bases. With 3 bases clipped from V and 6 bases from J, the junction kept 3 bases outside the gene matches. The CDR3 covers 15 residues. Germline-derived CDR1 and CDR2 are ENHRY and SYGVKD. The CDR3 spells CAISDNRGPNSPLHF. The CDR3 coding sequence is TGTGCCATCAGTGATAACAGGGGGCCTAATTCACCCCTCCACTTT.

The chain has TRBV6-6 and TRBJ2-2; no reliable D call. The germline V gene encodes CDR1 MNHNY and CDR2 SVGAGI (reference sequence). Trimming stripped 8 bases from V and 4 bases from J, with 20 bases between. The CDR3 runs to 16 residues. CDR3 region: CASGLESRDSTGELFF. DNA of the CDR3: TGTGCCAGCGGCCTGGAGTCTAGAGACTCCACCGGGGAGCTGTTTTTT.

The J gene is TRBJ1-1, the V gene TRBV6-5; D perhaps matches TRBD1 (5 bases). From germline, CDR1 is MNHEY and CDR2 SVGAGI. The germline V and J ends were trimmed by 0 bases and 10 bases, with 12 bases remaining between them. The CDR3 consists of 13 residues. CDR3 bases: TGTGCCAGCAGTTACTCCAGGGACTTCGGAGCTTTCTTT. Protein: CASSYSRDFGAFF.

This clone was observed a few times. The rearrangement uses TRBV7-9 and TRBJ1-2; no clear D. Germline assignment: CDR1 SEHNR and CDR2 FQNEAQ (reference sequence). CDR3 length equals 13 residues. V gave up 1 base and J gave up 1 base, with 4 bases separating them. CDR3: CASSLEGNYGYTF. CDR3 nucleotide sequence: TGTGCCAGCAGCTTAGAGGGTAACTATGGCTACACCTTC.

Details on this clone: The identical CDR3 is also encoded by other nucleotide sequences in the sample. The chain combines TRBV7-9 with TRBJ2-1; D gene uncertain. The V end was cut by 1 base, the J end by 0 bases, with 7 bases between. CDR3 length: 15 amino acids. Germline CDR1 reads SEHNR; CDR2 reads FQNEAQ (reference sequence). In DNA, the CDR3 is TGTGCCAGCAGCTTAGAGGGTAGCTCCTACAATGAGCAGTTCTTC. Its translation is CASSLEGSSYNEQFF.

The J gene is TRBJ2-6, the V gene TRBV27, with D unresolved. V was pared by 4 bases and J by 1 base, with 5 bases between. CDR1 MNHEY and CDR2 SMNVEV come from the germline V gene (reference sequence). The CDR3 is made up of 14 amino acids. Here the CDR3 reads CASSSVSGANVLTF. The CDR3 coding sequence is TGTGCCAGCAGTTCAGTTTCTGGGGCCAACGTCCTGACTTTC.